The 24 T cell receptor beta chains listed next were all sequenced from one sample in a study of early T cells in non-severe SARS-CoV-2 infection. TCRdb itself ran the 5' RACE reads through MiXCR, one entry per CDR3 protein. The sample has about 110,000 distinct CDR3 sequences, 10% to 15% seen once. Material: whole blood, obtained at baseline. The receptor set was obtained from an adult who was a healthcare worker with PCR-confirmed SARS-CoV-2 infection or an uninfected control (not recorded which).

This clonotype was counted a few times. The V and J genes are TRBV15 and TRBJ1-6; unclear D gene. This CDR3 contains 15 residues. The germline V and J ends were trimmed by 0 bases and 7 bases, with 10 bases remaining between them. In germline, CDR1 is LNHNV, CDR2 YYDKDF (reference sequence). CDR3 coding DNA: TGTGCCACCAGCAGAGATCCGCGGAAAAATTCACCCCTCCACTTT. Protein product: CATSRDPRKNSPLHF.

The V call is TRBV7-2, the J call TRBJ2-1, with unresolved D. Germline assignment: CDR1 SGHTA and CDR2 FQGNSA. Trimming left V 2 bases short and J 9 bases short, with 8 bases between. The CDR3 consists of 12 residues. CDR3 amino acids: CASSLWVGEQFF. CDR3 nucleotides: TGTGCCAGCAGCTTATGGGTCGGTGAGCAGTTCTTC.

The chain joins TRBV7-8 to TRBJ2-3, with 15 bases that match TRBD2. Per germline, CDR1 SGHVS and CDR2 FQNEAQ. The V and J ends lost 5 bases and 8 bases, in that order; junction bases with no gene match: 5. This CDR3 contains 15 residues. As DNA, the CDR3 is TGTGCCAGCAGCGGACTAGCGGGGGGGCAGGGTACGCAGTATTTT. This encodes CASSGLAGGQGTQYF.

The table lists this clonotype with a few counts. The CDR3, as DNA: TGTGCCAGTACCCCCTCATACACCGGGGAGCTGTTTTTT. Amino acids: CASTPSYTGELFF. The chain uses TRBV19 and TRBJ2-2; D not resolved. The length of the CDR3 is 13 residues. V lost 7 bases and J 3 bases, leaving 9 bases between the germline ends. Germline CDR1 LNHDA, CDR2 SQIVND (reference sequence).

This clonotype was observed a single time. The chain joins TRBV6-1 to TRBJ1-1, with TRBD1 identical over 9 bases. The CDR3 sequence is 15 residues long. Trimming at V came to 5 bases and at J to 1 base, leaving 5 bases not matched to a gene. Germline lookup yields CDR1 MNHNS and CDR2 SASEGT. CDR3 sequence reads: CASSPWTGANTEAFF. CDR3 DNA: TGTGCCAGCAGTCCTTGGACAGGGGCGAACACTGAAGCTTTCTTT.

The chain carries TRBV6-1 and TRBJ2-3; 9 nucleotides align to TRBD2. Per the germline V gene, CDR1 is MNHNS and CDR2 is SASEGT. The trim removed 6 bases at V and 4 bases at J, leaving 11 bases unmatched. The CDR3 spans 16 residues. The CDR3, as DNA: TGTGCCAGCAGGCGGCGGGGGGGCCAAGTCGCAGATACGCAGTATTTT. Translation: CASRRRGGQVADTQYF.

J is TRBJ1-1 and V is TRBV20-1; no clear D gene. V lost 3 bases to trimming and J lost 9 bases, with 11 bases between them. The CDR3 spans 11 residues. Germline V gene lookup returns CDR1 DFQATT and CDR2 SNEGSKA (reference sequence). The CDR3 DNA is TGCAGTGCTAGGGTGCCACTTAAAGCTTTCTTT. Translating gives CSARVPLKAFF.

Many counts were recorded for this clonotype. The V gene is TRBV20-1, the J gene TRBJ2-5, with 8 nucleotides matching TRBD2. The CDR3 consists of 14 residues. In germline, CDR1 is DFQATT, CDR2 SNEGSKA (reference sequence). With 0 bases clipped from V and 3 bases from J, the junction kept 3 bases outside the gene matches. DNA of the CDR3: TGCAGTGCTAGAGACCCAGCGGGGGAAGAGACCCAGTACTTC. Translating gives CSARDPAGEETQYF.

This clonotype was counted between two and nine times. This rearrangement joins TRBV28 to TRBJ1-5; TRBD1 matches at 9 bases. Per germline, CDR1 MDHEN and CDR2 SYDVKM. Trimming at V came to 5 bases and at J to 8 bases, leaving 4 bases not matched to a gene. CDR3 length: 13 residues. The CDR3, as DNA: TGTGCCAGCAGTAGGGACAGGGTTGAGCCCCAGCATTTT. Amino acids: CASSRDRVEPQHF.

This clonotype was seen ten or more times. The chain carries TRBV4-1 and TRBJ1-6, with D possibly being TRBD1 (5 bases). The V and J ends lost 1 base and 8 bases respectively, with 15 bases between them. CDR3 size: 16 residues. Germline values: CDR1 MGHRA, CDR2 YSYEKL. CDR3 in amino acids: CASSQGVGEVDSPLHF. The CDR3 bases are TGCGCCAGCAGCCAAGGGGTAGGGGAAGTCGATTCACCCCTCCACTTT.

This clonotype showed up many times. V and J are TRBV9 and TRBJ1-6; 9 bases fit TRBD1. This CDR3 has 16 residues. The germline CDR1 and CDR2 sequences are SGDLS and YYNGEE. The J segment lost 4 bases and the V segment lost 4 bases, leaving 6 bases of the junction unmatched. CDR3 residues: CASSKTGGHYNSPLHF. DNA for the CDR3: TGTGCCAGCAGCAAGACAGGGGGACATTATAATTCACCCCTCCACTTT.

This clonotype was counted only a few times. The chain couples TRBV7-3 to TRBJ2-5; TRBD1 agrees at 10 bases. CDR1 is SGHTA, CDR2 FQGTGA, per germline. V gave up 6 bases and J gave up 5 bases; unmatched junction bases: 3. The CDR3 has 13 residues. CDR3 nucleotides: TGTGCCAGCAGTGCGGACAGGGGGGAGACCCAGTACTTC. Protein product: CASSADRGETQYF.

This clonotype came up many times. In DNA, the CDR3 is TGCAGCGCTCTTACAGGGAACACTGAAGCTTTCTTT. Translating it yields CSALTGNTEAFF. J is TRBJ1-1 and V is TRBV29-1; D is perhaps TRBD1 (5 bases). The CDR3 is made up of 12 amino acids. Germline lookup yields CDR1 SQVTM and CDR2 ANQGSEA. V was clipped by 7 bases and J by 1 base, with 10 bases between them.

This clonotype was found many times. The chain links TRBV27 to TRBJ1-1; 9 bases agree with TRBD1. Germline CDR1 is MNHEY and CDR2 is SMNVEV (reference sequence). The junction had 2 bases not matched to a gene; V was cut back by 6 bases and J by 0 bases. The CDR3 loop spans 14 amino acids. The CDR3: CASRGQGMNTEAFF. CDR3 DNA: TGTGCCAGCAGGGGACAGGGAATGAACACTGAAGCTTTCTTT.

This clonotype has more than one count but fewer than ten. The gene calls are TRBV3-1 and TRBJ1-3, with D possibly being TRBD1 (6 bases). V was clipped by 1 base and J by 0 bases, with 7 bases between them. CDR1 is LGHDT, CDR2 YNNKEL, per germline (reference sequence). The CDR3 length is 15 residues. DNA of the CDR3: TGTGCCAGCAGCCAAGGGACAGACTCTGGAAACACCATATATTTT. Translation gives CASSQGTDSGNTIYF.

In its sample, this clonotype was seen a few times. This sequence joins TRBV7-9 and TRBJ1-2, with 9 bases identical to TRBD1. J lost 4 bases, V lost 5 bases, and 5 bases had no gene match. Per the germline V gene, CDR1 is SEHNR and CDR2 is FQNEAQ (reference sequence). The length of the CDR3 is 14 residues. The CDR3 protein is CASSRGQGFYGYTF. As DNA, the CDR3 is TGTGCCAGCAGCAGGGGACAGGGCTTCTATGGCTACACCTTC.

This clonotype turned up a few times. This chain connects TRBV6-5 to TRBJ2-7, with D unresolved. Trimming took off 5 bases at V and 1 base at J, with 12 bases between the two ends. The CDR3 has 14 amino acids. From germline, CDR1 is MNHEY and CDR2 SVGAGI. The CDR3 reads CASSPQVGSYEQYF. For the CDR3, the DNA is TGTGCCAGCAGTCCCCAGGTCGGATCCTACGAGCAGTACTTC.

This chain's CDR3 is CASKRSGGNTGELFF. For the CDR3, the DNA is TGTGCCAGCAAGAGGAGCGGGGGGAACACCGGGGAGCTGTTTTTT. The V call is TRBV2, the J call TRBJ2-2; TRBD2 matches at 8 bases. V lost 7 bases, J lost 1 base, and 5 bases stayed unmatched. The CDR3 spans 15 residues. The V gene's germline CDR1 is SNHLY and CDR2 FYNNEI. The full variable domain, in which reference TRBV2 and TRBJ2-2 provide the parts outside the CDR3, is EPEVTQTPSHQVTQMGQEVILRCVPISNHLYFYWYRQILGQKVEFLVSFYNNEISEKSEIFDDQFSVERPDGSNFTLKIRSTKLEDSAMYFCASKRSGGNTGELFFGEGSRLTVL.

The sample holds many counts of this clonotype. The V call is TRBV6-1, the J call TRBJ2-7, with 7 nucleotides matching TRBD1. Germline loops: CDR1 MNHNS, CDR2 SASEGT. The CDR3 runs to 14 residues. J lost 3 bases, V lost 7 bases, and 9 bases had no gene match. This CDR3 is CASITRQGYYEQYF. In nucleotides, the CDR3 is TGTGCCAGCATCACCAGACAGGGTTACTACGAGCAGTACTTC.

The chain carries TRBV9 and TRBJ1-1; D call uncertain. Trimming shortened V by 4 bases and J by 7 bases, and 14 bases separated the two germline ends. The germline CDR1 and CDR2 sequences are SGDLS and YYNGEE. The CDR3 contains 13 residues. The CDR3 loop reads CASSRGPSFEAFF. DNA of the CDR3: TGTGCCAGCAGCAGAGGACCGTCATTTGAAGCTTTCTTT.

This clonotype appeared a few times. The gene calls are TRBV12-3 or TRBV12-4 and TRBJ1-5, with D tentatively TRBD1 (5 bases). V lost 4 bases to trimming and J lost 1 base, with 17 bases between them. The length of the CDR3 is 17 residues. The CDR3 sequence: CASSSRRGRQSNQPQHF. The CDR3 DNA sequence: TGTGCCAGCAGTTCGAGGAGGGGAAGGCAAAGCAATCAGCCCCAGCATTTT.

The chain joins TRBV5-4 to TRBJ2-3; 13 bases map to TRBD2. The CDR3 runs to 16 residues. The germline V gene encodes CDR1 SGHNT and CDR2 YYREEE (reference sequence). V shed 4 bases and J 0 bases; nucleotides not matched to a gene: 2. The CDR3 sequence: CASSAGLAGSTDTQYF. The CDR3 region has the DNA TGTGCCAGCAGCGCGGGACTAGCGGGAAGCACAGATACGCAGTATTTT.

This clonotype has just a few counts. The chain couples TRBV3-1 to TRBJ2-3; D is possibly TRBD1 or TRBD2 (5 bases each). CDR3 length: 13 amino acids. Germline V gives CDR1 LGHDT, CDR2 YNNKEL (reference sequence). The V gene lost 1 base and the J gene lost 4 bases, with 6 bases spanning the gap. As DNA, the CDR3 is TGTGCCAGCAGCCAAGGGGGACCAGATACGCAGTATTTT. It yields the protein CASSQGGPDTQYF.

There are many counts of this clonotype. This chain uses TRBV12-3 or TRBV12-4 with TRBJ1-1; 7 bases are shared with TRBD1. This CDR3 comprises 17 residues. The junction had 8 bases not matched to a gene; V was cut back by 1 base and J by 0 bases. The CDR3 DNA reads TGTGCCAGCAGTTTAGGCTCCCGACAGGGAATGAACACTGAAGCTTTCTTT. Protein sequence: CASSLGSRQGMNTEAFF.